A selection of T cell receptor beta chains follows, all from one sample in a study of T-cell memory formation after mild COVID-19. Each CDR3 protein gets one entry after TCRdb re-called the 5' RACE reads with MiXCR. The table records 200,000 to 250,000 distinct CDR3 sequences, about 16% of them present only once. The sample taken for sequencing was PBMCs or a T cell subset sorted from them (not recorded which). These receptors were taken from a man younger than 30 who had mild COVID-19 (a few samples of this study predate the infection). Cell type and time point are not known. The CDR3 runs from the conserved cysteine through the conserved F or W. The D gene is left open where the match is weak. Some rows have no size entry. The others give once, few or many, or a class for an expanded clone.

TRBV19	TRBJ1-1	.	.	13	TGTGCCACCCGAGATACAGGGCCCACCGAAGCTTTCTTT	CATRDTGPTEAFF
TRBV27	TRBJ1-2	few	.	15	TGTGCCAGCGGCTCCGGTCTGGGAGGAAACTATGGCTACACCTTC	CASGSGLGGNYGYTF
TRBV7-3	TRBJ2-6	few	TRBD1	17	TGTGCCAGCAGCTGGACAGGGGTCAACTCTGGGGCCAACGTCCTGACTTTC	CASSWTGVNSGANVLTF
TRBV20-1	TRBJ2-3	.	.	15	TGCAGTGCTAGGGGTGCGGGGGCCCGCACAGATACGCAGTATTTT	CSARGAGARTDTQYF
TRBV7-2	TRBJ2-7	few	TRBD2	13	TGTGCCAGCAGCCGGGGGGGAGGTAGCGAGCAGTACTTC	CASSRGGGSEQYF
TRBV6-6	TRBJ2-5	.	TRBD2	17	TGTGCCAGCAGTTACTCGGCTAGCGGGGGCCGCGGGGAGACCCAGTACTTC	CASSYSASGGRGETQYF
TRBV12-3/TRBV12-4	TRBJ1-4	many	.	15	TGTGCCAGCGCCATTAACAGCGGGTTTATTGAAAAACTGTTTTTT	CASAINSGFIEKLFF
TRBV5-6	TRBJ1-2	.	.	13	TGTGCCAGCAGCTGGGGCGGGGCCTATGGCTACACCTTC	CASSWGGAYGYTF
TRBV29-1	TRBJ1-2	few	.	12	TGCAGCGTGAGAGAGGGAAGGTATGGCTACACCTTC	CSVREGRYGYTF
TRBV6-5	TRBJ2-7	.	.	15	TGTGCCAGCAGGACCCCGGGACTGAACTCCTACGAGCAGTACTTC	CASRTPGLNSYEQYF
TRBV19	TRBJ2-3	few	.	15	TGTGCCAGTAGTATGGGTACGACAGGCACAGATACGCAGTATTTT	CASSMGTTGTDTQYF
TRBV3-1	TRBJ2-7	.	TRBD1	14	TGTGCCAGCAGCCAAGGGACAGGATTCTACGAGCAGTACTTC	CASSQGTGFYEQYF
TRBV3-1	TRBJ1-6	many	.	14	TGTGCCAGCAGCCAAGTCGGGGGGGATTCACCCCTCCACTTT	CASSQVGGDSPLHF
TRBV5-1	TRBJ2-7	few	.	14	TGCGCCAGCAGCTTGGAACACCCGGGGAGCGAGCAGTACTTC	CASSLEHPGSEQYF
TRBV5-1	TRBJ1-1	many	.	13	TGCGCCAGCAGCTTGCAACGGAACACTGAAGCTTTCTTT	CASSLQRNTEAFF
TRBV11-2	TRBJ2-2	few	TRBD2	16	TGTGCCAGCCCAGAATTAGGAGTGCGGGGGTCCGGGGAGCTGTTTTTT	CASPELGVRGSGELFF
TRBV2	TRBJ1-2	few	.	12	TGTGCCAGCGAGGGCGGCCCAACCGGCTACACCTTC	CASEGGPTGYTF
TRBV7-7	TRBJ2-2	many	TRBD1	20	TGTGCTAGCAGCCAGAAACCCCGAAACTACAGGGGGCCGGGCACCGGGGAGCTGTTTTTT	CASSQKPRNYRGPGTGELFF
TRBV9	TRBJ1-5	few	.	13	TGTGCCAGCAGTAGGGGGTTGGGTCAGCCCCAGCATTTT	CASSRGLGQPQHF
TRBV7-2	TRBJ2-3	few	TRBD1	16	TGTGCCAGCAGCTTTGGTCCGGGACAGGCCGGTAATACGCAGTATTTT	CASSFGPGQAGNTQYF
TRBV12-3/TRBV12-4	TRBJ2-1	many	TRBD1	12	TGTGCCAGCAGCACCGGACAGGGGGCTCCGTTCTTC	CASSTGQGAPFF
TRBV12-3/TRBV12-4	TRBJ2-2	.	.	16	TGTGCCAGCAGTTTCCGGGGCCTTGGAGAGATTGAGGAGCTGTTTTTT	CASSFRGLGEIEELFF
TRBV18	TRBJ1-1	.	.	15	TGTGCCAGCTCACCTGGGAGGACGGGCGGAACTGAAGCTTTCTTT	CASSPGRTGGTEAFF
TRBV20-1	TRBJ1-6	.	.	12	TGCAGTGCTGGGGTTCGGCCTTCACCCCTCCACTTT	CSAGVRPSPLHF
TRBV7-9	TRBJ1-2	.	.	12	TGTGCCAGCAGCCGAGATGGGGGTAGCTACACCTTC	CASSRDGGSYTF
TRBV15	TRBJ2-7	.	.	14	TGTGCCACCAGCAGGAATAAACAGGGATGGGAGCAGTACTTC	CATSRNKQGWEQYF
TRBV4-1	TRBJ1-1	.	.	18	TGCGCCAGCAGCCAAGATGGAAGGAGGAGTACCATGAACACTGAAGCTTTCTTT	CASSQDGRRSTMNTEAFF
TRBV7-8	TRBJ1-5	few	.	13	TGTGCCAGCAGCTCGTACAGCAATCAGCCCCAGCATTTT	CASSSYSNQPQHF
TRBV30	TRBJ1-2	.	.	17	TGTGCCTGGACCCCCCCTATTGGAACAGGGAGCTTTTATGGCTACACCTTC	CAWTPPIGTGSFYGYTF
TRBV10-3	TRBJ2-1	.	TRBD2	14	TGTGCCATCGGCGGCCCTAGCGGGGGCAATGAGCAGTTCTTC	CAIGGPSGGNEQFF
TRBV27	TRBJ1-1	few	.	12	TGTGCCAGCAGTCCCGGGCCCACAGTCGCTTTCTTT	CASSPGPTVAFF
TRBV5-1	TRBJ2-2	few	.	17	TGCGCCAGCAGCTTGAGTAGTCCTGGGAGGAACACCGGGGAGCTGTTTTTT	CASSLSSPGRNTGELFF
TRBV10-1	TRBJ2-5	few	.	14	TGCGCCAGCAGTGAGTCCACTGCACAAGAGACCCAGTACTTC	CASSESTAQETQYF
TRBV9	TRBJ2-5	few	.	13	TGTGCCAGCAGCGCCGGAGGCCAAGAGACCCAGTACTTC	CASSAGGQETQYF
TRBV4-3	TRBJ1-4	.	.	15	TGCGCCAGCAGCCAAGGTAGTACGGGAGGAGAAAAACTGTTTTTT	CASSQGSTGGEKLFF
TRBV5-6	TRBJ2-5	many	TRBD1	14	TGTGCCAGCAGCACACCCGGGACAGGCGAGACCCAGTACTTC	CASSTPGTGETQYF
TRBV7-6	TRBJ1-1	few	.	16	TGTGCCAGCAGCTTAGGAGGCAGCGGAGAAGGAACTGAAGCTTTCTTT	CASSLGGSGEGTEAFF
TRBV19	TRBJ2-2	few	.	15	TGTGCCAGTAGGGCTCTCGCGGGGTTTTCCGGGGAGCTGTTTTTT	CASRALAGFSGELFF
TRBV20-1	TRBJ1-2	.	.	14	TGCAGTGCTAGAGATACGACAGGAGGTTCTGGCTACACCTTC	CSARDTTGGSGYTF
TRBV5-1	TRBJ2-7	.	.	15	TGCGCCAGCAGCGGTCGACAGTCCTTACGTTACGAGCAGTACTTC	CASSGRQSLRYEQYF
TRBV4-3	TRBJ2-2	few	.	12	TGCGCCAGCAGCCAGCAACCCGGGGAGCTGTTTTTT	CASSQQPGELFF
TRBV11-2	TRBJ2-1	few	.	15	TGTGCCAGCAGCGCGATAGAAGGAGGGAACAATGAGCAGTTCTTC	CASSAIEGGNNEQFF